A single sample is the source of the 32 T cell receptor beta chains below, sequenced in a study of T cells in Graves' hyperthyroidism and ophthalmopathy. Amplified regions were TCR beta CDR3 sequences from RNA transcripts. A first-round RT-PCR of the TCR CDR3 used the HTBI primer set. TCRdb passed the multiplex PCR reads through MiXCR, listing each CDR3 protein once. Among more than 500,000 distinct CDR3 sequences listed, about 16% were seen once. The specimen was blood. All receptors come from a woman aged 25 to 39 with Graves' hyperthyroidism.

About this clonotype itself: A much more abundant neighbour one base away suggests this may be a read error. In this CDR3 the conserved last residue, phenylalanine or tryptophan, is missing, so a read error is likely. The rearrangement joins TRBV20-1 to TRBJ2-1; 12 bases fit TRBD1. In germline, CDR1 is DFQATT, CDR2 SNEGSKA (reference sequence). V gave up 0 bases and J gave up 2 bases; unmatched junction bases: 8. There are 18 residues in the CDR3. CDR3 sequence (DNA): TGCAGTGCTAGAGACCCGCAGGGACAGGGGGCCCCCTACAATGAGCAGTTCCTC. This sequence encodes CSARDPQGQGAPYNEQFL.

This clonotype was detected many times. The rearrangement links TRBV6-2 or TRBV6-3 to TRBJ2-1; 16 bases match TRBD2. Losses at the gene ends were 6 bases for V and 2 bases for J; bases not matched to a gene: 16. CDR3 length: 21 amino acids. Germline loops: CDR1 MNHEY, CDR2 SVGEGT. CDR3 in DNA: TGTGCCAGCAGCGAAACCTCTCCGGGACTAGCGGGAGGGGACCCCTACAATGAGCAGTTCTTC. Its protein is CASSETSPGLAGGDPYNEQFF.

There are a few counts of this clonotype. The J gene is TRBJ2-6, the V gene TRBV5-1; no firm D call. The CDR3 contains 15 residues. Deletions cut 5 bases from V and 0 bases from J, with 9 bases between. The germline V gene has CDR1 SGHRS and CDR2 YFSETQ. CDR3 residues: CASSRESSGANVLTF. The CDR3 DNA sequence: TGCGCCAGCAGTAGAGAATCCTCTGGGGCCAACGTCCTGACTTTC.

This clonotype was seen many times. The CDR3 loop is CASSLEGAQGEAFF. DNA of the CDR3: TGCGCCAGCAGCTTGGAGGGGGCGCAGGGTGAAGCTTTCTTT. V gene TRBV5-1 combines with J gene TRBJ1-1; 7 bases fit TRBD1. CDR1 and CDR2 from the germline V gene are SGHRS and YFSETQ. The V segment lost 0 bases and the J segment 7 bases; nucleotides outside the gene matches: 6. The CDR3 contains 14 residues.

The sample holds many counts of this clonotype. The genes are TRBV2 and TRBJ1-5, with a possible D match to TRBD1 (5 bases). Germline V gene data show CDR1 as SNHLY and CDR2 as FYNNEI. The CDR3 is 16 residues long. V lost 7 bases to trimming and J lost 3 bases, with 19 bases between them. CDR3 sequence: CASTGYRDGYNQPQHF. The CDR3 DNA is TGTGCCAGCACCGGGTACCGGGACGGCTACAATCAGCCCCAGCATTTT.

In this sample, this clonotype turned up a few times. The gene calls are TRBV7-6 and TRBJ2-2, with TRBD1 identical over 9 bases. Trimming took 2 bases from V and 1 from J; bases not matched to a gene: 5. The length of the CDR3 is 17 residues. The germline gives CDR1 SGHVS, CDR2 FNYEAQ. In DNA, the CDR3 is TGTGCCAGCAGCTTATTCCCGGGACAGGGGAACACCGGGGAGCTGTTTTTT. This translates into CASSLFPGQGNTGELFF.

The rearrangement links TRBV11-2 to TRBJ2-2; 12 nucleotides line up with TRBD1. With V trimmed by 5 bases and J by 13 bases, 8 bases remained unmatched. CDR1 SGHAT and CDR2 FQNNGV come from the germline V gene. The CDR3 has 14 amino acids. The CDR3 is CASSAWDRGPGLFF. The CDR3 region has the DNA TGTGCCAGCAGCGCCTGGGACAGGGGGCCCGGGCTGTTTTTT.

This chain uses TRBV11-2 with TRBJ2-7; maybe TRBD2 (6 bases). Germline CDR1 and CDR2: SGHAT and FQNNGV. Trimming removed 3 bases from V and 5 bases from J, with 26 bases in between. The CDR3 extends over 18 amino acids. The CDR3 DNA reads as TGTGCCAGCAGCTTCCCGGACTACCGAGGTGCCGGGTGGGACGAGCAGTACTTC. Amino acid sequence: CASSFPDYRGAGWDEQYF. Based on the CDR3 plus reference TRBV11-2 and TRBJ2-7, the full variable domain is EAGVAQSPRYKIIEKRQSVAFWCNPISGHATLYWYQQILGQGPKLLIQFQNNGVVDDSQLPKDRFSAERLKGVDSTLKIQPAKLEDSAVYLCASSFPDYRGAGWDEQYFGPGTRLTVT.

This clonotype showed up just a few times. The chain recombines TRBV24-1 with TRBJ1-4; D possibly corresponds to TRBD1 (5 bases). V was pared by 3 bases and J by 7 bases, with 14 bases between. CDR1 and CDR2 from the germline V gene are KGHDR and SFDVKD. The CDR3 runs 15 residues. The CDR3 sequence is CATSDAGRPVEKLFF. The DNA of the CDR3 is TGTGCCACCAGTGATGCGGGACGGCCAGTTGAAAAACTGTTTTTT.

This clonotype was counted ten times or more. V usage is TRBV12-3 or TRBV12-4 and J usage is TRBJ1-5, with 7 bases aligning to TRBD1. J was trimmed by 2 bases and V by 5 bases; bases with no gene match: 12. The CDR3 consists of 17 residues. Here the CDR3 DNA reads TGTGCCAGCAGTCTACCCAGGACAGGTTGGCGCAATCAGCCCCAGCATTTT. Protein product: CASSLPRTGWRNQPQHF.

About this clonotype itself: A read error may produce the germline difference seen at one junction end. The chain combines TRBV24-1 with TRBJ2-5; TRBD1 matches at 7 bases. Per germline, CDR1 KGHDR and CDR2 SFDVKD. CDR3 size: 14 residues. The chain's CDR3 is CDTSDLDRQETQYF. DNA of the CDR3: TGTGACACCAGTGATCTGGACAGGCAAGAGACCCAGTACTTC.

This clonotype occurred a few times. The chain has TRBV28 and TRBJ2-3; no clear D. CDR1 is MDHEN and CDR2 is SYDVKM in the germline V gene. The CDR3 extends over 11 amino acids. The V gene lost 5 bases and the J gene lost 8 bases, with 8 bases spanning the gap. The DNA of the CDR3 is TGTGCCAGCAGTCGCCCGAGTACGCAGTATTTT. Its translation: CASSRPSTQYF.

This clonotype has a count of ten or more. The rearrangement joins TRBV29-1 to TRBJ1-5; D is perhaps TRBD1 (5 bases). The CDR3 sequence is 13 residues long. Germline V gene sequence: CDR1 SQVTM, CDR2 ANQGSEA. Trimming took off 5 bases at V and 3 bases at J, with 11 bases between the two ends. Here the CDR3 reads CSVSDSSNQPQHF. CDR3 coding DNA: TGCAGCGTTAGTGACAGCTCCAATCAGCCCCAGCATTTT. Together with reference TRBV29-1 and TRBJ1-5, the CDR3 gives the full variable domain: SAVISQKPSRDICQRGTSLTIQCQVDSQVTMMFWYRQQPGQSLTLIATANQGSEATYESGFVIDKFPISRPNLTFSTLTVSNMSPEDSSIYLCSVSDSSNQPQHFGDGTRLSIL.

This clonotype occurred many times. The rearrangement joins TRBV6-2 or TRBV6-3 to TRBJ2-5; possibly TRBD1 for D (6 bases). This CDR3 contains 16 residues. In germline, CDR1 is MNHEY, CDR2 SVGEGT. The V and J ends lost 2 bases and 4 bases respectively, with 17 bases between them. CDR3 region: CASSYSPGQSGETQYF. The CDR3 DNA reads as TGTGCCAGCAGTTACAGCCCCGGACAGTCGGGAGAGACCCAGTACTTC.

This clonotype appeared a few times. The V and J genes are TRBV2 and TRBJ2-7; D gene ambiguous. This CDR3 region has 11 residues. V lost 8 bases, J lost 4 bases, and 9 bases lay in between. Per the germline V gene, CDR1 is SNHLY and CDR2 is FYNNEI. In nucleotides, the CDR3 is TGTGCCAGCCTAATTGGTTACGAGCAGTACTTC. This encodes CASLIGYEQYF.

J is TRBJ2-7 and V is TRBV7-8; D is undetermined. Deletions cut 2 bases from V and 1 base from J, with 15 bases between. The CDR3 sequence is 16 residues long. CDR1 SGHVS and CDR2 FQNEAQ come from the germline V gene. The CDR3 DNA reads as TGTGCCAGCAGCTTAAACGGAGTACCGATTTCCTACGAGCAGTACTTC. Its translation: CASSLNGVPISYEQYF.

Here the CDR3 DNA reads TGTGCCACCAGACCGGGACGGCTGAACACCGGGGAGCTGTTTTTT. It yields the protein CATRPGRLNTGELFF. This chain connects TRBV24-1 to TRBJ2-2; D tentatively reads TRBD1 or TRBD2 (5 bases each). V was shortened by 7 bases and J by 1 base, with 12 bases between the two germline ends. CDR1 KGHDR and CDR2 SFDVKD come from the germline V gene. The CDR3 sequence is 15 residues long.

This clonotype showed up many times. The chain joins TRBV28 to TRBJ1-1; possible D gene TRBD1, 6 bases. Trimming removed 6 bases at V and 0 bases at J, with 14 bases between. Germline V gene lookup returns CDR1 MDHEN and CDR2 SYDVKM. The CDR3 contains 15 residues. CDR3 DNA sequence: TGTGCCAGCAGGGGGACACCAATCATGAACACTGAAGCTTTCTTT. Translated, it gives CASRGTPIMNTEAFF.

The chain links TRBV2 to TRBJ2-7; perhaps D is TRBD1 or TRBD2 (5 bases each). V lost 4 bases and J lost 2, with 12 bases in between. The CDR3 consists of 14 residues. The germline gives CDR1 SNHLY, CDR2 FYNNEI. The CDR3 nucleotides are TGTGCCAGCAGTGGAGGCGAGGGGACCTACGAGCAGTACTTC. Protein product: CASSGGEGTYEQYF.

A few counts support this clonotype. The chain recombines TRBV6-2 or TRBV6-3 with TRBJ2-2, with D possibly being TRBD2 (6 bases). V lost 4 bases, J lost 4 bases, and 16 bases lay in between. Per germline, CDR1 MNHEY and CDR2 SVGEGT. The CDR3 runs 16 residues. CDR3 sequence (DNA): TGTGCCAGCAGTTCCCCTTTCGAGGAGGGCACCGGGGAGCTGTTTTTT. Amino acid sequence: CASSSPFEEGTGELFF.

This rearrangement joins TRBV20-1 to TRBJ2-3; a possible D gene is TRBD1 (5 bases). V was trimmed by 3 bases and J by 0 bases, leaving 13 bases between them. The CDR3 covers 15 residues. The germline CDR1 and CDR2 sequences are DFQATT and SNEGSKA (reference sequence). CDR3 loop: CSASLGALSTDTQYF. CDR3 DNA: TGCAGTGCTAGCTTAGGGGCCTTAAGCACAGATACGCAGTATTTT.

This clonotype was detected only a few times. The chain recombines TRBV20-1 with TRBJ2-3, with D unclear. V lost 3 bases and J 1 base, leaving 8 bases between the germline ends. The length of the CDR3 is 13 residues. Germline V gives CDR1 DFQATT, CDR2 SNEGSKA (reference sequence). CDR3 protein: CSASPSGTDTQYF. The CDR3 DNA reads TGCAGTGCTAGTCCTTCTGGCACAGATACGCAGTATTTT.

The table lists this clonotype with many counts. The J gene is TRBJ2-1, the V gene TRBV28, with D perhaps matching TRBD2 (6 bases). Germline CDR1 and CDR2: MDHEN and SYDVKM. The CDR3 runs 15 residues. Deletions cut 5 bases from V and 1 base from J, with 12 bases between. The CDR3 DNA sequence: TGTGCCAGCAGTACCCGGGACTTTTCCTACAATGAGCAGTTCTTC. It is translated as CASSTRDFSYNEQFF.

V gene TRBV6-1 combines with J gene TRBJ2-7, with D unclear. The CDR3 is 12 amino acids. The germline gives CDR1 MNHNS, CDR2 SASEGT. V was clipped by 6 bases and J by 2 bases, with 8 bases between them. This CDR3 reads CASRFSTYEQYF. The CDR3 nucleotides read TGTGCCAGCAGGTTCAGTACCTACGAGCAGTACTTC.

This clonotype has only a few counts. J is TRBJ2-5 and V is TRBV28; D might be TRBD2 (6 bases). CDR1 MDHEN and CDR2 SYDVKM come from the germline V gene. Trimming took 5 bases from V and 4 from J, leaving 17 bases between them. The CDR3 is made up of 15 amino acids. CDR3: CASSPERAGGETQYF. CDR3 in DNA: TGTGCCAGCAGTCCCGAGCGGGCCGGGGGAGAGACCCAGTACTTC.

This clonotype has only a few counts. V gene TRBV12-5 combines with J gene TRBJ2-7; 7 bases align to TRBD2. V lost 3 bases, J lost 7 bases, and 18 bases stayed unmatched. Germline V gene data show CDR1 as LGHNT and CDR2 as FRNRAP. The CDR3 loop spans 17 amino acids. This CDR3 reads CASGFDRGRKGAGEQYF. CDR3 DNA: TGTGCTAGTGGTTTCGACCGCGGAAGGAAGGGAGCGGGAGAGCAGTACTTC.

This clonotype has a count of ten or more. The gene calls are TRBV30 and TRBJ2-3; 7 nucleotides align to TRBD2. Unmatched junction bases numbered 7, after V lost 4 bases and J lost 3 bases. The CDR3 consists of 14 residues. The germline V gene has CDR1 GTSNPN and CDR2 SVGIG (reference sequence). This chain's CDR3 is CAWTKGGSTDTQYF. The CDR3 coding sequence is TGTGCCTGGACCAAAGGCGGGAGTACAGATACGCAGTATTTT.

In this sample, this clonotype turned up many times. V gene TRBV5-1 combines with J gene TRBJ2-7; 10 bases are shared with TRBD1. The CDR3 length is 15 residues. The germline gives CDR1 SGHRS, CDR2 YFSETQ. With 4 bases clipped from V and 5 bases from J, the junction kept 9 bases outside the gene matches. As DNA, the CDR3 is TGCGCCAGCAGCCCTGGGGGACAGGGGTCGGACGAGCAGTACTTC. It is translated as CASSPGGQGSDEQYF.

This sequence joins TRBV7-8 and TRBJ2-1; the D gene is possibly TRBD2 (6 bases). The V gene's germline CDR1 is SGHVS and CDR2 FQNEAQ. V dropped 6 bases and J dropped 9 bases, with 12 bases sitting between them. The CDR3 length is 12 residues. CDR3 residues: CASRPSDGEQFF. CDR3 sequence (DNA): TGTGCCAGCAGACCTAGCGATGGTGAGCAGTTCTTC.

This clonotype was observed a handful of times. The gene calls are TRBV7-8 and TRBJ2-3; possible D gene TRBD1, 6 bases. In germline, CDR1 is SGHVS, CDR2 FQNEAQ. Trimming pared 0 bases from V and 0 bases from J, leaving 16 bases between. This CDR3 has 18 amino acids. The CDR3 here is CASSLAPGAQTSTDTQYF. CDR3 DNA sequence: TGTGCCAGCAGCTTAGCACCAGGGGCACAGACTAGCACAGATACGCAGTATTTT.

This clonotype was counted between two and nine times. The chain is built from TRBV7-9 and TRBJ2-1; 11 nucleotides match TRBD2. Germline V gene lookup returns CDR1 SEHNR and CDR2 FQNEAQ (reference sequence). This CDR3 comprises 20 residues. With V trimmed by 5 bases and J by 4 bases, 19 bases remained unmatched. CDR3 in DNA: TGTGCCAGCAGCCCCCAAACCGGGACTAGCGGACCCGGAGGATACAATGAGCAGTTCTTC. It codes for CASSPQTGTSGPGGYNEQFF.

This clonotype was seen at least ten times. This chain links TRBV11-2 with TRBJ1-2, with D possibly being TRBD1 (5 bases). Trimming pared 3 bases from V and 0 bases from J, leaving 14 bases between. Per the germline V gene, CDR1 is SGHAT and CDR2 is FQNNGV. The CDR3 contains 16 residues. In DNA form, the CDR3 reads TGTGCCAGCAGCTTGACAGCTCTTCAAGCTAACTATGGCTACACCTTC. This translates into CASSLTALQANYGYTF. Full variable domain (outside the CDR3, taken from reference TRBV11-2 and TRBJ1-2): EAGVAQSPRYKIIEKRQSVAFWCNPISGHATLYWYQQILGQGPKLLIQFQNNGVVDDSQLPKDRFSAERLKGVDSTLKIQPAKLEDSAVYLCASSLTALQANYGYTFGSGTRLTVV.